This T cell receptor (beta chain) emerged from a study of OX40 agonist ivuxolimab in advanced cancers. V dropped 2 bases and J dropped 1; count of bases not matched to a gene: 6. CDR3 length: 16 residues. In germline, CDR1 is SEHNR, CDR2 FQNEAQ (reference sequence). The method was immunoSEQ multiplex PCR; TCRdb's version includes in-frame clones alone and lacks a portion of them. The table includes approximately 7,000 clones, approximately 83% detected once. This specimen was CD4+ or CD8+ T cells sorted from blood, taken in a trial of the OX40 agonist ivuxolimab. The chain employs TRBV7-9 and TRBJ2-5, with 8 bases that match TRBD2. The TCR sequence derives from an adult with an advanced solid tumor such as melanoma, head and neck, liver or kidney cancer. CDR3 residues: CASSLLAGTTQETQYF. The CDR3, as DNA: TGTGCCAGCAGCTTACTAGCGGGCACTACCCAAGAGACCCAGTACTTC. The whole variable domain, remainder taken from reference TRBV7-9 and TRBJ2-5, is DTGVSQNPRHKITKRGQNVTFRCDPISEHNRLYWYRQTLGQGPEFLTYFQNEAQLEKSRLLSDRFSAERPKGSFSTLEIQRTEQGDSAMYLCASSLLAGTTQETQYFGPGTRLLVL.